This entry features one TCR beta chain sequence. The antigen remains unidentified. A second about 7 to 12 cycle PCR used barcoded and J-beta primers. CDR3-containing paired-end reads numbering at least 2.5 million came from each sample. One entry per CDR3 protein, called by TCRdb with MiXCR from the 5' RACE reads. Of approximately 780,000 distinct CDR3 sequences listed, about 26% were seen once; the top ten hold 3%. The data belong to a study of blood T cells in healthy people across ages. Whole-study findings and limits: Relative to aged donors, long-lived donors carried more naive CD4+ cells and displayed higher diversity.

The CDR3 consists of 10 residues. Trimming shortened V by 5 bases and J by 5 bases, and 5 bases separated the two germline ends. Germline V gives CDR1 SQVTM, CDR2 ANQGSEA. The sample was also linked to a second study, of T cells of mothers and their children. From that study: At about 1.5 ug per 15 ul, all of the extracted RNA went into cDNA synthesis.

The V and J genes are TRBV29-1 and TRBJ2-3; perhaps TRBD2 as D (5 bases). The receptor was derived from a boy aged 5-17 years in good health. The sample comprised blood. For the CDR3, the DNA is TGCAGCGTTCGGGGAGATACGCAGTATTTT. Protein sequence: CSVRGDTQYF.